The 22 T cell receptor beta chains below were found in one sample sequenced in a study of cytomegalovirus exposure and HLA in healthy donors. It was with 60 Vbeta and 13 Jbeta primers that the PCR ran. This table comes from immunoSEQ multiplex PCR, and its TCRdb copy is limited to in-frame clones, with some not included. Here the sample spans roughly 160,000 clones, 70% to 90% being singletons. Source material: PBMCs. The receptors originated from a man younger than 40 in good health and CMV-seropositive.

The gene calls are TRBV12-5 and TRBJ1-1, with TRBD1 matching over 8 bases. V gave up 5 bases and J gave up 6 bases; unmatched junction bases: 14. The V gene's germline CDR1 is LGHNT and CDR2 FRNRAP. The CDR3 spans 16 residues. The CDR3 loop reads CASGPLRAGGNAEAFF. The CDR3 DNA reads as TGTGCTAGTGGTCCCCTCCGGGCAGGGGGCAACGCTGAAGCTTTCTTT.

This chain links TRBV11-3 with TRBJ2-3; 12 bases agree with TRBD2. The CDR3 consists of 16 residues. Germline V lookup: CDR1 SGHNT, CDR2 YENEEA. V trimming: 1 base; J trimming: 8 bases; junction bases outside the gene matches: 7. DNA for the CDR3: TGTGCCAGCAGCTTAGTGGCCGGACTAGCGGGGATTACGCAGTATTTT. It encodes CASSLVAGLAGITQYF.

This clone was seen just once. The CDR3 coding sequence is TGTGCCAGCAGCTTAGGAGTCGACAATGAGCAGTTCTTC. This gives the protein CASSLGVDNEQFF. V is TRBV7-3 and J is TRBJ2-1; D gene uncertain. Trimming left V 2 bases short and J 5 bases short, with 7 bases between. The CDR3 consists of 13 residues. Per the germline V gene, CDR1 is SGHTA and CDR2 is FQGTGA.

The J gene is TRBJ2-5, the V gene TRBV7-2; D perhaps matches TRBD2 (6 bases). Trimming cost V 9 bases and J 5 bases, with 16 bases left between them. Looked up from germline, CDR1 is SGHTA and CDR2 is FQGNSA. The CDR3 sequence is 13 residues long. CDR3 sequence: CASSAEGVETQYF. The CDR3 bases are TGTGCCAGTTCCGCGGAGGGAGTGGAGACCCAGTACTTC.

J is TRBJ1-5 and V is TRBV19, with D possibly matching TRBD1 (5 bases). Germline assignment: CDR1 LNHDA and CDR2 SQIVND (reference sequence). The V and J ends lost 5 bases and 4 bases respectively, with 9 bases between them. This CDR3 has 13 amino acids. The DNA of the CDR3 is TGTGCCAGTAGTCCCCCAGGGAATCAGCCCCAGCATTTT. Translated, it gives CASSPPGNQPQHF. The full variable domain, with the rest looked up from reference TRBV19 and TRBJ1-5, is DGGITQSPKYLFRKEGQNVTLSCEQNLNHDAMYWYRQDPGQGLRLIYYSQIVNDFQKGDIAEGYSVSREKKESFPLTVTSAQKNPTAFYLCASSPPGNQPQHFGDGTRLSIL.

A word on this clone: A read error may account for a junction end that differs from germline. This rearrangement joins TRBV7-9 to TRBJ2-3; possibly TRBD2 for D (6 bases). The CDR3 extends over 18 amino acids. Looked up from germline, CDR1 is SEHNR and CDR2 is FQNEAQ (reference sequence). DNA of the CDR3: TGTTCCAGCAGCTTAAGAGTATCGGGGGTAAGGAGAGGAGATACGCAGTATTTT. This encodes CSSSLRVSGVRRGDTQYF.

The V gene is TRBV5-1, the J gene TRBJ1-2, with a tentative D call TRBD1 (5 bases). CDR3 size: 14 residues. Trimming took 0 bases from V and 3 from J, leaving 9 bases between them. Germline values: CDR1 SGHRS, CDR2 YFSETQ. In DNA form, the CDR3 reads TGCGCCAGCAGCTTGGTAGGGGCAGACTATGGCTACACCTTC. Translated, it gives CASSLVGADYGYTF.

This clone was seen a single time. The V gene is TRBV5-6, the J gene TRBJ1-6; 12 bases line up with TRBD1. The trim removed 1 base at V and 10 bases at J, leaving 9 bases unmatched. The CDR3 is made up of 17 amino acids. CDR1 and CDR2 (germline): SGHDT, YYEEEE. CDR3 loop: CASSLSLGTGGWSPLHF. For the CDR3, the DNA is TGTGCCAGCAGCTTGAGTCTAGGGACAGGGGGCTGGTCACCCCTCCACTTT.

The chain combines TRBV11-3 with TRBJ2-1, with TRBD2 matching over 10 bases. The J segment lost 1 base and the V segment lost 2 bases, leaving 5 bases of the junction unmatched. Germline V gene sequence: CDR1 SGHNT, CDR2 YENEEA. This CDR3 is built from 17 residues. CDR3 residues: CASSLTRTSGSYNEQFF. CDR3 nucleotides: TGTGCCAGCAGCTTAACCCGGACTAGCGGTTCCTACAATGAGCAGTTCTTC.

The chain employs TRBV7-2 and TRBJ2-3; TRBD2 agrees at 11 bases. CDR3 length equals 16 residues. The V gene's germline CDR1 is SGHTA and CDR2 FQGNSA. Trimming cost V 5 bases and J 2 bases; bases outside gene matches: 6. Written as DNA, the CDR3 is TGTGCCAGCAGCACCCGGACTAGCGGGTACACAGATACGCAGTATTTT. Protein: CASSTRTSGYTDTQYF.

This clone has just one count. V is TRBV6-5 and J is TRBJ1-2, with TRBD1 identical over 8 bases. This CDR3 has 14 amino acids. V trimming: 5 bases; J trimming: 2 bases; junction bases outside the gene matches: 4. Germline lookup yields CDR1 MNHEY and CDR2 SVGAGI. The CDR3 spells CASSTAGGNYGYTF. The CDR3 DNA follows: TGTGCCAGCAGTACCGCAGGGGGCAACTATGGCTACACCTTC.

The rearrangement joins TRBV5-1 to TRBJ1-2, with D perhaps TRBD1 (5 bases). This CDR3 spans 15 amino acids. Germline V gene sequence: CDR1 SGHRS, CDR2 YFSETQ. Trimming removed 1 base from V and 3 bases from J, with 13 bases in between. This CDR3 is CASSLLGTTYYGYTF. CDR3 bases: TGCGCCAGCAGCTTGCTAGGGACTACCTACTATGGCTACACCTTC.

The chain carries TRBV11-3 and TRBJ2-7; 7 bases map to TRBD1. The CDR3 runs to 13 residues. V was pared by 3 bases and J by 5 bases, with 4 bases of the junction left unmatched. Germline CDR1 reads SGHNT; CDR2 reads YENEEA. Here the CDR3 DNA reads TGTGCCAGCAGCTTCGACAGGGACCACGAGCAGTACTTC. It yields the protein CASSFDRDHEQYF.

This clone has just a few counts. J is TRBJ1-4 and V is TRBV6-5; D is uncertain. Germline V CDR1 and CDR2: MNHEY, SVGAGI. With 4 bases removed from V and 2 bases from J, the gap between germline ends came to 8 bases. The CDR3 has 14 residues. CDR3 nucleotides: TGTGCCAGCAGTTCGTACGGTACTAATGAAAAACTGTTTTTT. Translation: CASSSYGTNEKLFF.

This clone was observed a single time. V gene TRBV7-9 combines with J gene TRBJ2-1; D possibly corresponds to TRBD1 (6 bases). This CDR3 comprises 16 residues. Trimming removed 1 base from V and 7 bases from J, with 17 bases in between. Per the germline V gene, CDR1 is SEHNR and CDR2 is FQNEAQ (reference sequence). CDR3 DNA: TGTGCCAGCAGCTTAGACCAGGGGATGAGGTCGAATGAGCAGTTCTTC. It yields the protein CASSLDQGMRSNEQFF.

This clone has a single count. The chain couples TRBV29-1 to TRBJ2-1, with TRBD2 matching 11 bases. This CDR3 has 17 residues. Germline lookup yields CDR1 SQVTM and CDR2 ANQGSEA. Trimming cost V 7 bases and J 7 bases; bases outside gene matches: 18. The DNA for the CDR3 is TGCAGCGCCGCGACCATTGAGACTAGCGGGAAGGTAAATGAGCAGTTCTTC. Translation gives CSAATIETSGKVNEQFF.

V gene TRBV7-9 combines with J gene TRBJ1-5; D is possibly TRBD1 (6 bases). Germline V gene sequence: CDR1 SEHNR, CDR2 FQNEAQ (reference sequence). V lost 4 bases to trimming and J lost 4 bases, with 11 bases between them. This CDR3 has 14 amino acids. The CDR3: CASSSRTENQPQHF. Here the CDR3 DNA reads TGTGCCAGCAGCTCCAGGACAGAGAATCAGCCCCAGCATTTT.

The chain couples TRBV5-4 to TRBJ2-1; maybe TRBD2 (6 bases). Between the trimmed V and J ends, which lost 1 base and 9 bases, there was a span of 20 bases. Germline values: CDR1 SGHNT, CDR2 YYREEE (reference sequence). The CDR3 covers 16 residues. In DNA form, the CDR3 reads TGTGCCAGCAGCTTGAACGGGGGTTGGGGGGAAGGTGAGCAGTTCTTC. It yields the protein CASSLNGGWGEGEQFF.

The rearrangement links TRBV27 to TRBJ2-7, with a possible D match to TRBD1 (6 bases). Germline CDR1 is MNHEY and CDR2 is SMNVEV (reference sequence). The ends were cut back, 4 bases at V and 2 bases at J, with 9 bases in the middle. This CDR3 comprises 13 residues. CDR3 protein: CASSYRDTYEQYF. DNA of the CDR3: TGTGCCAGCAGTTACAGGGACACCTACGAGCAGTACTTC.

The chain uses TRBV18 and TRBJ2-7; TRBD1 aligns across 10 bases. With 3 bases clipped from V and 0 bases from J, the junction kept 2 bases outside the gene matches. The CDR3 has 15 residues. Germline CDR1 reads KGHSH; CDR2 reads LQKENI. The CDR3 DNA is TGTGCCAGCTCACCGGGGACAGGGGACTCCTACGAGCAGTACGTC. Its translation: CASSPGTGDSYEQYV.

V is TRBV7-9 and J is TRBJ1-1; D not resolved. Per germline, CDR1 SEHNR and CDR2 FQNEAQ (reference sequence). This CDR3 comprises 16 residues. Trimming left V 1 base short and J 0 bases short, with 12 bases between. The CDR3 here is CASSLGGSSMNTEAFF. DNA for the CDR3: TGTGCCAGCAGCTTAGGGGGATCTAGCATGAACACTGAAGCTTTCTTT.

The CDR3 spells CASSRSGRQYNEQFF. DNA of the CDR3: TGTGCCAGCAGCCGTAGCGGGAGGCAATACAATGAGCAGTTCTTC. The genes are TRBV11-2 and TRBJ2-1; 10 bases align to TRBD2. This CDR3 has 15 amino acids. The ends lost 5 bases at V and 4 bases at J; junction bases unmatched: 5. Germline CDR1 and CDR2: SGHAT and FQNNGV.